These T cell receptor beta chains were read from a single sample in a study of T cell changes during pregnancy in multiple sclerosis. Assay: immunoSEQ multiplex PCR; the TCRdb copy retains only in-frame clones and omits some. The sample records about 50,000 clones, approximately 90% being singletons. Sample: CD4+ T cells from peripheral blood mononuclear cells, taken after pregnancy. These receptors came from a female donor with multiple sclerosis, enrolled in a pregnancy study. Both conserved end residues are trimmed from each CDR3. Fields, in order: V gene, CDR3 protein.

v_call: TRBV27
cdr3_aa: ASSFSGLSSTDTQY

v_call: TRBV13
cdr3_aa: ASSFQKDFNYGYT

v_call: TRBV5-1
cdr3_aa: ASSLASGNTEAF

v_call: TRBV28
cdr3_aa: ASGLAGSTMGEQF

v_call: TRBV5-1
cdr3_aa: ASSLGAENIQY

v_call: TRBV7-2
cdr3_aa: ASSLSGSNNEQF

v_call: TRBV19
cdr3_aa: ASSRTPGNTIY

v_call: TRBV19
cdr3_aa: ASSYVGGNTEAF

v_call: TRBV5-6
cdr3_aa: ASSWTGGTPGNTIY

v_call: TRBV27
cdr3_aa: ASSLTGLNYGYT

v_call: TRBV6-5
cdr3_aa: ASSYSGQSYEQY

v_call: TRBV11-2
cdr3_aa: ASSRQVRNEQF

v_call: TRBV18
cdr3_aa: ASSSIYRQVTGASTDTQY

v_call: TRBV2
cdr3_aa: ASSVGQGGEKLF

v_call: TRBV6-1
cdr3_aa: ASSEALLSAF

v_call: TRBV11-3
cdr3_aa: ASSRTTGELF

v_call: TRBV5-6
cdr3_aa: ASSPTTSGQIFAGNTIY

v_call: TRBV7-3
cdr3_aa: ASSLGRGNHEQY

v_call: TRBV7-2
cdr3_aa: ASSLDRGLEPQH

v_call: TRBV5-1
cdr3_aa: ASSRGQGVGTEAF

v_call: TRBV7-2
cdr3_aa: ASSLGLAGGNNEQF

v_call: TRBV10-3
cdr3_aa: AISERGGSGNTIY

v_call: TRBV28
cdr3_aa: ASSLPGVNEQF

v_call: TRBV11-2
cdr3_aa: ASSLGQGLMSFSYGYT

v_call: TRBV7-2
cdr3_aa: ASSLAAGSSSGNTIY

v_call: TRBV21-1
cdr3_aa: ASSKGGDRGSSYNEQF

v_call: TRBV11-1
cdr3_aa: ASSTRTSGRADTQY

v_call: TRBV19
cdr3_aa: ASSSSWAYNEQF

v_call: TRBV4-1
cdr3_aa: ASSQDFGSLSNQPQH

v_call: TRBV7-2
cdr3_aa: ASSAGQGLQETQY

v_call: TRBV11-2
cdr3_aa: ASSLGTAYGYT

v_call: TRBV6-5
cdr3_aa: ASGAIGGLAQF

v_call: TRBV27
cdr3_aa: ASSSTGTSGRVPD

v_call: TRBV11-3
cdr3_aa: ASSPKDRAEQY

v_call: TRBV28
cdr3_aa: ASRTGFRPTINQPQH

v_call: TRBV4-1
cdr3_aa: ASRPILAKSSYEQY

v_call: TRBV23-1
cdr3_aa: ASSQTPPYVPSGGINEQF

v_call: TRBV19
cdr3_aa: ASSNIEGRGSPLH

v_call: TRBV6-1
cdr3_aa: ASSRDRTTGELF

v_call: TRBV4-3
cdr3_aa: ASSQEVGGSGRISTDTQY

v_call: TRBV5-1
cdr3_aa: ASSPWTGAKTEAF

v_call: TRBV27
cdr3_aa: ASRNSGRETQY

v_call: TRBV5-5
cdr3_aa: ASSPEREGAYEQY

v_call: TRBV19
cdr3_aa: ASSIQFNQPQH

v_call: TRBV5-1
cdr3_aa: ASRRNNPSTEAF

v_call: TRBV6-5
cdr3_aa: ASSYSGQGSYEQY